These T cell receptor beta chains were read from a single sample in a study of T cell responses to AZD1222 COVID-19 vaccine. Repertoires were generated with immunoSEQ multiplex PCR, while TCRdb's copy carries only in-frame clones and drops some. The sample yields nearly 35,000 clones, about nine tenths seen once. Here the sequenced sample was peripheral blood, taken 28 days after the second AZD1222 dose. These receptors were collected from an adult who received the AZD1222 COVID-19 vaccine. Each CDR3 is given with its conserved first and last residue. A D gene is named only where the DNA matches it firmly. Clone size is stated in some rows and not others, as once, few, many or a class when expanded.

CASTTGGFRQPQHF | TGTGCCAGCACCACAGGGGGTTTTAGGCAGCCCCAGCATTTT | - | TRBJ1-5 | TRBV28 | TRBD1
CASSPPNTRAGYTF | TGTGCCAGCAGCCCGCCCAATACCCGGGCGGGCTACACCTTC | few | TRBJ1-2 | TRBV3-1/TRBV3-2 | -
CATSDPDRGLNNEQFF | TGTGCCACCAGTGACCCCGACAGGGGGTTGAACAATGAGCAGTTCTTC | - | TRBJ2-1 | TRBV24-1 | TRBD1
CATEDRLNTEAFF | TGTGCCACGGAGGACAGACTGAACACTGAAGCTTTCTTT | - | TRBJ1-1 | TRBV10-3 | -
CAWSVIGNTIYF | TGTGCCTGGAGTGTAATTGGAAACACCATATATTTT | - | TRBJ1-3 | TRBV30 | -
CASSATRTAILNTQYF | TGTGCCAGCAGTGCGACAAGGACAGCTATCTTGAATACGCAGTATTTT | - | TRBJ2-3 | TRBV2 | -
CASKISGSYEQYF | TGTGCCAGCAAGATTAGCGGCTCCTACGAGCAGTACTTC | few | TRBJ2-7 | TRBV27 | -
CASSQPECAGTLAYEQYF | TGCGCCAGCAGTCAACCGGAGTGTGCCGGGACGCTGGCCTACGAGCAGTACTTC | - | TRBJ2-7 | TRBV23-1 | -
CATQNTGELFF | TGTGCCACCCAGAACACCGGGGAGCTGTTTTTT | - | TRBJ2-2 | TRBV3-1/TRBV3-2 | -
CASRRDRGNYEQYF | TGTGCCAGCAGACGGGACAGGGGGAACTACGAGCAGTACTTC | once | TRBJ2-7 | TRBV28 | TRBD1
CASSTTATDTQYF | TGCGCCAGCAGCACGACTGCCACAGATACGCAGTATTTT | - | TRBJ2-3 | TRBV5-1 | -
CASSLARGLYGYTF | TGCGCCAGCAGCTTGGCCCGAGGCCTATATGGCTACACCTTC | - | TRBJ1-2 | TRBV5-1 | -
CATREDYNSPLHF | TGTGCCACAAGGGAGGATTATAATTCACCCCTCCACTTT | - | TRBJ1-6 | TRBV12-3/TRBV12-4 | -
CASSYTGPRAEAFF | TGCGCCAGCAGCTATACTGGACCTAGGGCTGAAGCTTTCTTT | - | TRBJ1-1 | TRBV5-1 | -
CASSLEGRVRRPYNEQFF | TGTGCCAGTAGTCTTGAGGGGCGCGTTCGTCGCCCATACAATGAGCAGTTCTTC | - | TRBJ2-1 | TRBV19 | -
CASRTGDRAESQPQHF | TGTGCCAGTAGAACGGGTGACAGGGCGGAGAGTCAGCCCCAGCATTTT | - | TRBJ1-5 | TRBV19 | TRBD1
CASRRDSNYEQYF | TGCGCCAGCAGGAGGGACAGTAACTACGAGCAGTACTTC | - | TRBJ2-7 | TRBV5-1 | TRBD1